This T cell receptor (beta chain) was obtained from a study of identical twins. Whole-study results and caveats: Monozygotic twin pairs showed more out-of-frame TCR alpha sharing than models estimated.

A template switching step contributed a universal primer site, while unique molecular identifiers were present in the cDNA. TCRdb called the 5' RACE reads again in MiXCR, with one record for every CDR3 protein. The sample shows over 600,000 distinct CDR3 sequences, 21% of them seen only once. On this clonotype: As yet, its antigen is unknown.

The CDR3 covers 14 residues. Per germline, CDR1 DFQATT and CDR2 SNEGSKA (reference sequence). V gave up 6 bases and J gave up 1 base; unmatched junction bases: 8. This sample also appeared in a second study, on T cells expressing NK-cell markers. As that report states: Sorted CD3+CD56-NKG2C+, CD3+CD56+NKG2C+ and CD3+CD56+NKG2C- T cells supplied the TCR beta repertoires. These same clonotypes (in a handful of donors) also led the CD3+CD56-NKG2C+ fraction.

Sequenced: PBMCs. The chain has TRBV20-1 and TRBJ1-1, with 7 bases identical to TRBD1. This receptor was identified in a woman aged 18-30 years in good health. In DNA form, the CDR3 reads TGCAGTGCGACCTCCGGGACAGAGAACACTGAAGCTTTCTTT. It codes for CSATSGTENTEAFF.